Below are 3 T cell receptor beta chains sequenced from a single sample in a study of CD4 T cells in relation to SARS-CoV-2 and coronaviruses listed by TCRdb under 2021. No antigen is known for these receptors. CD4+ T cells from unexposed donors were collected before the COVID-19 pandemic (2011-2018). The EasySep CD4+ T cell isolation kit was used to isolate CD4+ T cells once the cultures had run for 10 to 11 days. The library was prepared using the immunoSEQ multiplex PCR assay. The table was pulled from immuneACCESS by TCRdb, which kept in-frame rearrangements only. Such tables lose some clones; where checked, under half of the loss comes from unresolved V genes, and the rest has no known cause. The table for this sample lists tens of thousands of clones; 55% to 75% of them were counted only once. The biggest ten clones account for around 19% of the sample. Sequencing was done on a sample of CD4+ T cells from PBMCs, cultured in vitro. These receptors originate from a human donor in good health.

The chain employs TRBV10-3 and TRBJ1-3; 7 bases line up with TRBD1. V lost 10 bases to trimming and J lost 0 bases; unmatched junction nucleotides: 12. The CDR3 spans 16 residues. The germline CDR1 and CDR2 sequences are ENHRY and SYGVKD. The CDR3 coding sequence is TGTGCCACCGAGGAGGGGGCCTTGATCTCTGGAAACACCATATATTTT. Amino acid sequence: CATEEGALISGNTIYF.

The chain employs TRBV29-1 and TRBJ2-2; D uncertain. Trimming pared 6 bases from V and 4 bases from J, leaving 12 bases between. This CDR3 region has 13 residues. CDR1 is SQVTM, CDR2 ANQGSEA, per germline. This chain's CDR3 is CSVRLSGTGELFF. CDR3 in DNA: TGCAGCGTGCGCCTGTCGGGCACCGGGGAGCTGTTTTTT.

V gene TRBV7-9 combines with J gene TRBJ1-3; 7 bases map to TRBD1. Germline assignment: CDR1 SEHNR and CDR2 FQNEAQ (reference sequence). This CDR3 contains 17 residues. V was pared by 4 bases and J by 3 bases, with 12 bases of the junction left unmatched. The chain's CDR3 is CASSWTRQGRVGNTIYF. Written as DNA, the CDR3 is TGTGCCAGCAGCTGGACCAGACAGGGAAGGGTTGGAAACACCATATATTTT.